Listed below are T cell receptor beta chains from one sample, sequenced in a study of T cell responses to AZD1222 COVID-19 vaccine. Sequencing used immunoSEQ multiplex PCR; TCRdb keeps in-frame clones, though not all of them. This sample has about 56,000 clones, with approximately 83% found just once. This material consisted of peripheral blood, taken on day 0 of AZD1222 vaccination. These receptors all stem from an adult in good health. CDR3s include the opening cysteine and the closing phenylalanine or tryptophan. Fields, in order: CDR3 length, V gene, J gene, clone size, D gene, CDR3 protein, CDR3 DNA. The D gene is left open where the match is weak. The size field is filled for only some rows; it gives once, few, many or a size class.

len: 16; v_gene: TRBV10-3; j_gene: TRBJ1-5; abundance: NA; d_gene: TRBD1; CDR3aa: CAISEGTGGVNQPQHF; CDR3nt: TGTGCCATCAGCGAGGGGACAGGGGGAGTCAATCAGCCCCAGCATTTT
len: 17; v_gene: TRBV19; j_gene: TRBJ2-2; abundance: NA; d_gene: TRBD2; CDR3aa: CASSIKFGTSDTGELFF; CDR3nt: TGTGCCAGTAGTATAAAGTTTGGGACTAGCGACACCGGGGAGCTGTTTTTT
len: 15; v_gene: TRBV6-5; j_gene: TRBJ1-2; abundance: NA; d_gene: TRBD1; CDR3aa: CASSTGQGYVYGYTF; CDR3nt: TGTGCCAGCAGTACCGGACAGGGGTACGTGTATGGCTACACCTTC
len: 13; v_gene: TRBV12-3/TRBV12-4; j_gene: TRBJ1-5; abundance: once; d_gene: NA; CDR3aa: CASSPQGRQPQHF; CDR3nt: TGTGCCAGCAGTCCACAGGGCAGACAGCCCCAGCATTTT
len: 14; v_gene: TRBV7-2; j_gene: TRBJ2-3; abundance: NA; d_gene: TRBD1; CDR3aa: CASMRTGNTDTQYF; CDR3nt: TGTGCCAGCATGCGGACAGGGAACACAGATACGCAGTATTTT
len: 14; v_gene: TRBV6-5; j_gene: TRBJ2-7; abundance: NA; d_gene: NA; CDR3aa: CASSSTGGTYEQYF; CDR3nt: TGTGCCAGCAGTTCAACGGGGGGCACCTACGAGCAGTACTTC
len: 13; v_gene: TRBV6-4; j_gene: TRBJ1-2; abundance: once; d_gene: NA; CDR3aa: CASSAEGNYGYTF; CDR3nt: TGTGCCAGCAGTGCCGAGGGGAACTATGGCTACACCTTC
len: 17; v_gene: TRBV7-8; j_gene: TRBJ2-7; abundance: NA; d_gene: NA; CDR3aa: CASSLRSPGGGSYEQYF; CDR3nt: TGTGCCAGCAGCTTACGTTCTCCTGGGGGTGGTTCCTACGAGCAGTACTTC
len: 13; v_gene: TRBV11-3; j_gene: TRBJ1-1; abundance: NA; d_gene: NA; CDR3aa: CASSLKGDTEAFF; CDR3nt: TGTGCCAGCAGCTTAAAGGGGGACACTGAAGCTTTCTTT
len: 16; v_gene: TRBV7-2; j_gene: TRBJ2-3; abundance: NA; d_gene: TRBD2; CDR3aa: CASSSAGGSNTDTQYF; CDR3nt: TGTGCCAGCAGCTCCGCGGGAGGGTCCAACACAGATACGCAGTATTTT
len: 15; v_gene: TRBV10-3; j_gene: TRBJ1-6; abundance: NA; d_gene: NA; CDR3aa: CAIRDRQSPNSPLHF; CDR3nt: TGTGCCATCAGGGATAGACAGTCCCCTAATTCACCCCTCCACTTT
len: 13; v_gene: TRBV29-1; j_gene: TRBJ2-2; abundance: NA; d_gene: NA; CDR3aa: CSVEKESGGELFF; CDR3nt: TGCAGCGTCGAGAAAGAGAGCGGCGGGGAGCTGTTTTTT
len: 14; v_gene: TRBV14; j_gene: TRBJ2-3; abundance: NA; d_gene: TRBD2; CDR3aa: CASSKLAGVDTQYF; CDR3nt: TGTGCCAGCAGCAAACTAGCGGGAGTAGATACGCAGTATTTT
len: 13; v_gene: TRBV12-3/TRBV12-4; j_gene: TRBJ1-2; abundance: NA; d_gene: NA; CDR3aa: CASRGKTWLSYTF; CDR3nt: TGTGCCAGCAGGGGGAAAACTTGGCTTAGCTACACCTTC
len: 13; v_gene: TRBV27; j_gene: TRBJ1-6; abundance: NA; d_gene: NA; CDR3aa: CASAQRGDSPLHF; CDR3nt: TGTGCCAGCGCCCAGCGGGGGGATTCACCCCTCCACTTT
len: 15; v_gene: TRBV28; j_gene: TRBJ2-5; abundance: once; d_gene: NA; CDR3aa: CASSPLARYQETQYF; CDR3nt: TGTGCCAGCAGCCCCCTGGCTAGATACCAAGAGACCCAGTACTTC
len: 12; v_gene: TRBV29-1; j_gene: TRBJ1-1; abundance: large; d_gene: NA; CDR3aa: CSVVATNTEAFF; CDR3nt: TGCAGCGTTGTTGCTACGAACACTGAAGCTTTCTTT
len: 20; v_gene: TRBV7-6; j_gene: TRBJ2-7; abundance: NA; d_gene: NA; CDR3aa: CASSLLPLKDRRENSYEQYF; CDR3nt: TGTGCCAGCAGCCTCCTCCCCCTAAAAGACAGGCGGGAGAACTCCTACGAGCAGTACTTC
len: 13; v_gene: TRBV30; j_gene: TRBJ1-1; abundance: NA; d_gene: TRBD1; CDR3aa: CAWSVTGGTEAFF; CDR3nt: TGTGCCTGGAGTGTAACAGGGGGCACTGAAGCTTTCTTT
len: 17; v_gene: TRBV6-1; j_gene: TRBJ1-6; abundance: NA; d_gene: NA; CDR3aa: CASSERGGFAYNSPLHF; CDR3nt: TGTGCCAGCAGTGAACGGGGGGGCTTCGCCTATAATTCACCCCTCCACTTT
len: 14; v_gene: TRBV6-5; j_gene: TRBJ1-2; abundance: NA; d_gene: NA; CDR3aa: CASDGASLNYGYTF; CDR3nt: TGTGCCAGCGACGGGGCGTCACTTAACTATGGCTACACCTTC
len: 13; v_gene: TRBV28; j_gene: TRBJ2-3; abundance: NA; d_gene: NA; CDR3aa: CASSLSESGSRYF; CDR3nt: TGTGCCAGCAGTTTATCGGAGAGCGGCTCACGGTATTTT
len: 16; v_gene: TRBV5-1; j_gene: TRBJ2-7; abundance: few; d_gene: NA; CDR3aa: CASSLEDVRSSYEQYF; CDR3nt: TGCGCCAGCAGCTTGGAGGACGTGAGGAGCTCCTACGAGCAGTACTTC
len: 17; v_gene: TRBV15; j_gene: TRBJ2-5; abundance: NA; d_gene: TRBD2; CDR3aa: CATSRTSTSGSQETQYF; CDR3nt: TGTGCCACCAGCAGAACGTCGACTAGCGGGAGTCAAGAGACCCAGTACTTC
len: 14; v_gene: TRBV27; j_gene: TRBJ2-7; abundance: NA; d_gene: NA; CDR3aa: CASSFRGSMYEQYF; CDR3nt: TGTGCCAGCAGTTTTCGGGGGTCTATGTACGAGCAGTACTTC
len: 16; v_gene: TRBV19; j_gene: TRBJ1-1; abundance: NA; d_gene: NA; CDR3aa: CASSIGQFVGNTEAFF; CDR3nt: TGTGCCAGTAGTATCGGACAGTTTGTTGGGAACACTGAAGCTTTCTTT
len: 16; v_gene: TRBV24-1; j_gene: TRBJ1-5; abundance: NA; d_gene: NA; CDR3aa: CATSDSSRGSNQPQHF; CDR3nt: TGTGCCACCAGTGATAGTTCCCGCGGGAGCAATCAGCCCCAGCATTTT
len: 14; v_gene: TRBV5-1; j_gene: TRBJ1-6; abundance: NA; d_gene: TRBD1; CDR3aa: CASSTGQDVSPLHF; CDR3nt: TGCGCCAGCAGCACGGGACAGGATGTTTCACCCCTCCACTTT
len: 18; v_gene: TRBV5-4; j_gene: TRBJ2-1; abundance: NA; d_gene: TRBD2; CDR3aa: CASSLFASGGESYNEQFF; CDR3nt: TGTGCCAGCAGCTTGTTCGCTAGCGGAGGAGAGTCCTACAATGAGCAGTTCTTC
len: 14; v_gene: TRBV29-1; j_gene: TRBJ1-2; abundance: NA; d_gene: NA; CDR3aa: CSVVRSVGAYGYTF; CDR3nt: TGCAGCGTTGTGCGGTCGGTCGGGGCATATGGCTACACCTTC
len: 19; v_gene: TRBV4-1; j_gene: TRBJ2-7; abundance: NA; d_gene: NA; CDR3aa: CASSQGGGRRPGLAYEQYF; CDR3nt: TGCGCCAGCAGCCAAGGTGGGGGCCGGCGGCCGGGACTCGCCTACGAGCAGTACTTC
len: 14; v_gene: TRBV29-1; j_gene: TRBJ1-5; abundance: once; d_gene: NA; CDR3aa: CSVLTGNSNQPQHF; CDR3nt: TGCAGCGTTCTCACAGGGAATAGCAATCAGCCCCAGCATTTT
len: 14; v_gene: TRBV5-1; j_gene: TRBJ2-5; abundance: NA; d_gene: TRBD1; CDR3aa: CASSFGQGQETQYF; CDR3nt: TGCGCCAGCAGCTTCGGACAGGGCCAAGAGACCCAGTACTTC
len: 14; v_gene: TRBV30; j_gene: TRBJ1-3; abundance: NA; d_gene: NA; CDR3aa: CAWRNRGLGNTIYF; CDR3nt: TGTGCCTGGCGTAATCGGGGGCTCGGAAACACCATATATTTT
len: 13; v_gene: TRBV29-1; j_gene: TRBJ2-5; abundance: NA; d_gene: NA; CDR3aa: CSASRTHQETQYF; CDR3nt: TGCAGCGCCTCACGGACTCACCAAGAGACCCAGTACTTC
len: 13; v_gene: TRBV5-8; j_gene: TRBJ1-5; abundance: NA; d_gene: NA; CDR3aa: CASSLDLLGLQHF; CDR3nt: TGTGCCAGCAGCTTAGACTTGCTAGGTCTTCAGCATTTT
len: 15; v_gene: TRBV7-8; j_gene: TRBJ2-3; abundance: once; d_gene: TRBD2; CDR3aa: CASSTGTSFGATQYF; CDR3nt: TGTGCCAGCAGCACCGGGACTAGCTTCGGGGCTACGCAGTATTTT
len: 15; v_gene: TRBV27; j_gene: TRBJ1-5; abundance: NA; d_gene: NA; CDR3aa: CASSLQGHRNQPQHF; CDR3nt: TGTGCCAGCAGTTTGCAGGGACACCGAAATCAGCCCCAGCATTTT
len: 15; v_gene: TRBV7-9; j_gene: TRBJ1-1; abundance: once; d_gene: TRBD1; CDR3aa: CASSFGDRGKTEAFF; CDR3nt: TGTGCCAGCAGCTTCGGGGACAGGGGTAAAACTGAAGCTTTCTTT
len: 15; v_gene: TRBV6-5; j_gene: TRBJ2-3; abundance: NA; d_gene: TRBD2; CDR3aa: CASSYSGGRTDTQYF; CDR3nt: TGTGCCAGCAGTTACAGCGGGGGCCGGACAGATACGCAGTATTTT
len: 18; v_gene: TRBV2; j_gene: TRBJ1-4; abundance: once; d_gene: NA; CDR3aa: CASSEYPSPRVSNEKLFF; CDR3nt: TGTGCCAGCAGTGAATACCCCTCTCCTCGGGTATCAAATGAAAAACTGTTTTTT
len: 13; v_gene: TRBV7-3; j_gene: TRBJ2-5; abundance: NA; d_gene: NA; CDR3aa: CASSLRQGETQYF; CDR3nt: TGTGCCAGCAGCTTACGCCAGGGGGAGACCCAGTACTTC
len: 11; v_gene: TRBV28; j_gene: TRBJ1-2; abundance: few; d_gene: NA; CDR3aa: CASRIDYGYTF; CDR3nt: TGTGCCAGCAGAATCGATTATGGCTACACCTTC
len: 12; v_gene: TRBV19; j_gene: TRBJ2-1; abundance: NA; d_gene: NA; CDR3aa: CASSPGRYEQFF; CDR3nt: TGTGCCAGTAGTCCGGGGCGGTATGAGCAGTTCTTC
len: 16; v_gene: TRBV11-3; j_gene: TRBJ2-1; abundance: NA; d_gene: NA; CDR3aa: CASSPPGTGAYNEQFF; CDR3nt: TGTGCCAGCAGCCCCCCCGGGACTGGAGCCTACAATGAGCAGTTCTTC
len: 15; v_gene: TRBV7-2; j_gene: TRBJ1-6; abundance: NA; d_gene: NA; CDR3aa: CASSSPGAGLSPLHF; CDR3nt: TGTGCCAGCAGCTCCCCAGGGGCGGGGCTTTCACCCCTCCACTTT
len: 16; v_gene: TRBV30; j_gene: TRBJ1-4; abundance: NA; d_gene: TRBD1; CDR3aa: CAWSEKGGQGAEKLFF; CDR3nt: TGTGCCTGGAGTGAAAAAGGGGGACAGGGTGCTGAAAAACTGTTTTTT
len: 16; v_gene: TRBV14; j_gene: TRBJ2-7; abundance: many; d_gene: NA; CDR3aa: CASSQDAAAGTYEQYF; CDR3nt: TGTGCCAGCAGCCAAGATGCGGCAGCGGGTACCTACGAGCAGTACTTC
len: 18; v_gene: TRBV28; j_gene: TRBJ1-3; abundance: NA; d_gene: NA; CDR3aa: CTSSPQGMPGTSGNTIYF; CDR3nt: TGTACCAGCAGTCCGCAGGGAATGCCCGGGACCTCTGGAAACACCATATATTTT
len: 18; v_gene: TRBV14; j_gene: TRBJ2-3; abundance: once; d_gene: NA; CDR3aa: CASSQARGAALGGDTQYF; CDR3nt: TGTGCCAGCAGCCAAGCCCGGGGCGCGGCCCTTGGAGGAGATACGCAGTATTTT
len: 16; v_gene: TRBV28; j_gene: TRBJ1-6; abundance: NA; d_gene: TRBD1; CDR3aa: CASSLTGGDYDSPLHF; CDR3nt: TGTGCCAGCAGTTTGACAGGGGGGGATTATGATTCACCCCTCCACTTT
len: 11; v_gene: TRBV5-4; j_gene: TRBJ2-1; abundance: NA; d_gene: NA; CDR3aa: CASSLGNEQFF; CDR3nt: TGTGCCAGCAGCTTGGGGAATGAGCAGTTCTTC
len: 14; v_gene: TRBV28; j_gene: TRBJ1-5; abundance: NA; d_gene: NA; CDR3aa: CASRTRDTNQPQHF; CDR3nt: TGTGCCAGCAGAACGCGGGACACCAATCAGCCCCAGCATTTT
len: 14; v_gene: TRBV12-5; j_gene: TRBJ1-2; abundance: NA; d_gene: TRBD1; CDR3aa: CASGTGGAGYGYTF; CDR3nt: TGTGCTAGTGGGACAGGGGGCGCGGGCTATGGCTACACCTTC